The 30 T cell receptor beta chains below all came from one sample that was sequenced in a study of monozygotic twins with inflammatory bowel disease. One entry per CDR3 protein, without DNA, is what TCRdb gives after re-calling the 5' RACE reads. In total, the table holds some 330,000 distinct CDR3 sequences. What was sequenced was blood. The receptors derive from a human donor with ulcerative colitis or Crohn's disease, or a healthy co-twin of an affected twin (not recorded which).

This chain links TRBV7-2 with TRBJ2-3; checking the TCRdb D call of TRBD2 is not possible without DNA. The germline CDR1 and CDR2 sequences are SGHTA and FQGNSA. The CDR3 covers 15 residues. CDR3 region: CASRRLATSTDTQYF.

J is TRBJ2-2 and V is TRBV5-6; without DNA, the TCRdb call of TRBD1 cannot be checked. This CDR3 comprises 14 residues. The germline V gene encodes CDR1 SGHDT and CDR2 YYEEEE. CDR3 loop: CASSFVSGTGELFF.

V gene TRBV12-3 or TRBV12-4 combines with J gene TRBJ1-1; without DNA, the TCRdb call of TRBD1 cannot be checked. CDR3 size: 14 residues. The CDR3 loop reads CASSFRTGTSEAFF.

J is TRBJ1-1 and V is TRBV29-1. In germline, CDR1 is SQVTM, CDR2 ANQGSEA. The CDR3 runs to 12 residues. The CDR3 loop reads CSVGGGNTEAFF.

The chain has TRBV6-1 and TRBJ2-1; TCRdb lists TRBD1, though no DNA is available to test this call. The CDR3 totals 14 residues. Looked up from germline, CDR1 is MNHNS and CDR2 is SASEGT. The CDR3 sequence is CASKGQGYGNEQFF.

CDR3 loop: CASSTRRDRGRETQYF. The chain has TRBV12-3 or TRBV12-4 and TRBJ2-5; TCRdb outputs TRBD1, but without DNA this stays unchecked. The CDR3 covers 16 residues.

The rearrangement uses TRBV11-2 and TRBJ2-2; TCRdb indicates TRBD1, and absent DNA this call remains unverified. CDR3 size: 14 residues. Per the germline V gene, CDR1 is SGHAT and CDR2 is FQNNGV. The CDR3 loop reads CASNLVDRVGELFF.

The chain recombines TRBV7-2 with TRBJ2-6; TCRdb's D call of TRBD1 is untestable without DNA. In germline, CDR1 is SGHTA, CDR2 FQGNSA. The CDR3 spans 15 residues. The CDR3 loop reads CASSPQGTGANVLTF.

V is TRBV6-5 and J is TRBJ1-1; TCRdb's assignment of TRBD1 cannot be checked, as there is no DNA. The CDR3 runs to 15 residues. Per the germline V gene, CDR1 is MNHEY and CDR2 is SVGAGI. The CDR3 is CASSYSEGTATEAFF.

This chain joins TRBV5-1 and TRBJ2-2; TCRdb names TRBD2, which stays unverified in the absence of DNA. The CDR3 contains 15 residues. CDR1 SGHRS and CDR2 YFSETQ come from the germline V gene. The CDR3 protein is CASGRTSGNAGELFF.

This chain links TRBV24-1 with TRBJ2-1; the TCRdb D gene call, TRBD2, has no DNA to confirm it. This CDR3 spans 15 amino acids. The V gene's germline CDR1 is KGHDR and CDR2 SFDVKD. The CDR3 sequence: CATSVVAGALNEQFF.

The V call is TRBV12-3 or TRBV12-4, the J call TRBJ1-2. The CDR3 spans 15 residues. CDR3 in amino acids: CASSLARRTNYGYTF.

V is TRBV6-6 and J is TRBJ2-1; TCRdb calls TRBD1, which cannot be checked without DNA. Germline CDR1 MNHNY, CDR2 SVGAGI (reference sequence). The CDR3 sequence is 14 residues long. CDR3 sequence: CASSPTVGGNEQFF.

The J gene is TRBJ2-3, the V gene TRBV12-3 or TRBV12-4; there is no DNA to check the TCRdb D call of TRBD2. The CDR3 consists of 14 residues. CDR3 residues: CASRAGTSTDTQYF.

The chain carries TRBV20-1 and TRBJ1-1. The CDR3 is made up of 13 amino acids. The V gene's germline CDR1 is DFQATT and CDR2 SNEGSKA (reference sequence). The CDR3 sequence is CSASGRQNTEAFF.

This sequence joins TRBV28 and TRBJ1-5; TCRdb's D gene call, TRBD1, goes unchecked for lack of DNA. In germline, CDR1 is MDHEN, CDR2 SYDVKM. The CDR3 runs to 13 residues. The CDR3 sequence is CASSTGNNQPQHF.

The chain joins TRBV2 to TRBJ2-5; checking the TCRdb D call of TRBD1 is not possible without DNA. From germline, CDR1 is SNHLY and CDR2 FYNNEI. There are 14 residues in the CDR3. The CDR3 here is CASRAGPLGETQYF.

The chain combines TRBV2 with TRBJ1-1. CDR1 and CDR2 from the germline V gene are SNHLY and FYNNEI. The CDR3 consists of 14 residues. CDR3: CASSGLAGRTEAFF.

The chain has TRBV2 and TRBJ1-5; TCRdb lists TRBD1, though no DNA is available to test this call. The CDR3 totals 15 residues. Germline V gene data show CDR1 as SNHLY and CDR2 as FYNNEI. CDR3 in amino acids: CASSERGQTNQPQHF.

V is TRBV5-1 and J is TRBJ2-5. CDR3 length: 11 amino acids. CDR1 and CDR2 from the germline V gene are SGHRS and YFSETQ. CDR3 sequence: CASSLQETQYF.

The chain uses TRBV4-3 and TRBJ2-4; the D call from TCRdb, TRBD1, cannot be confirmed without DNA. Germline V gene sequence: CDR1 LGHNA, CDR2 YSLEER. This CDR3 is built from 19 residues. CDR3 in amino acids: CASSQEWHKRGRKKNIQYF.

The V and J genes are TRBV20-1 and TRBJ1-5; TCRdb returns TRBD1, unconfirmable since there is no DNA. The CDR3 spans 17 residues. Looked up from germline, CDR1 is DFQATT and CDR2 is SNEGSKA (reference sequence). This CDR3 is CSASDAGAGYSNQPQHF.

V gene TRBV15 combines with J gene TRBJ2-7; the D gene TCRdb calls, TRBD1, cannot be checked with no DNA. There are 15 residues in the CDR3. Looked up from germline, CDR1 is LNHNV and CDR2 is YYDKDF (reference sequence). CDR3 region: CATQKQGDITYEQYF.

The CDR3: CASTRNNEQFF. The chain uses TRBV6-5 and TRBJ2-1; TCRdb lists TRBD1, though no DNA is available to test this call. Per germline, CDR1 MNHEY and CDR2 SVGAGI. CDR3 length: 11 amino acids.

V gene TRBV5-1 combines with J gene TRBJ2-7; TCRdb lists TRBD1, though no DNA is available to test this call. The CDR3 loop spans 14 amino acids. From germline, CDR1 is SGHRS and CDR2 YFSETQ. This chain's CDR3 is CASSWGDSSYEQYF.

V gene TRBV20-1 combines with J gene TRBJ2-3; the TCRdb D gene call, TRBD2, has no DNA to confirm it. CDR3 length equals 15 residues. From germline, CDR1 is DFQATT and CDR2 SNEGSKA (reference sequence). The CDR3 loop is CSARPLAGGTDTQYF.

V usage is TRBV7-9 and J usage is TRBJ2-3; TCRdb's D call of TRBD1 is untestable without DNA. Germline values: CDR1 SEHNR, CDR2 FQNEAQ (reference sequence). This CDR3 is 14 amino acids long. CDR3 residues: CATPGQGFTDTQYF. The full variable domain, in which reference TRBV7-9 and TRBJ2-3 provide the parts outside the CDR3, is DTGVSQNPRHKITKRGQNVTFRCDPISEHNRLYWYRQTLGQGPEFLTYFQNEAQLEKSRLLSDRFSAERPKGSFSTLEIQRTEQGDSAMYLCATPGQGFTDTQYFGPGTRLTVL.

CDR3 residues: CASTQEVYYRYTF. The rearrangement links TRBV28 to TRBJ1-2. Germline loops: CDR1 MDHEN, CDR2 SYDVKM. The CDR3 runs 13 residues.

CDR3: CASSPVEIPYEQYF. The J gene is TRBJ2-7, the V gene TRBV18. The CDR3 contains 14 residues. The germline V gene has CDR1 KGHSH and CDR2 LQKENI. The whole variable domain, filled in from reference TRBV18 and TRBJ2-7, reads NAGVMQNPRHLVRRRGQEARLRCSPMKGHSHVYWYRQLPEEGLKFMVYLQKENIIDESGMPKERFSAEFPKEGPSILRIQQVVRGDSAAYFCASSPVEIPYEQYFGPGTRLTVT.

The CDR3 loop reads CASRELGKANEQYF. The V call is TRBV6-1, the J call TRBJ2-7. CDR3 size: 14 residues. Germline V gene lookup returns CDR1 MNHNS and CDR2 SASEGT.